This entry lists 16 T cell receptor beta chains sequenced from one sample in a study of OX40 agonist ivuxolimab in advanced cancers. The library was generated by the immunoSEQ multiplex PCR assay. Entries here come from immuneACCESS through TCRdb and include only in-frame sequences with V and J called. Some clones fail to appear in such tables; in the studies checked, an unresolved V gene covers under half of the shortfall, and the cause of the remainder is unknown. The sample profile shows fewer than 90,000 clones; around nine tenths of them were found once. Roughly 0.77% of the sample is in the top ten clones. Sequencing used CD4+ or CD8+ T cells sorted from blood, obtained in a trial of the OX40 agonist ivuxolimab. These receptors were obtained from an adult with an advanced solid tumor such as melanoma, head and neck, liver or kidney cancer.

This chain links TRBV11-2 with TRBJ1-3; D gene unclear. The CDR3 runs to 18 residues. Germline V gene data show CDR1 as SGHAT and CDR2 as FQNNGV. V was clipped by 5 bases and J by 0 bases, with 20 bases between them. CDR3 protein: CASSSNFRATRSGNTIYF. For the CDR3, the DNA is TGTGCCAGCAGCAGTAACTTTCGAGCCACCCGCTCTGGAAACACCATATATTTT.

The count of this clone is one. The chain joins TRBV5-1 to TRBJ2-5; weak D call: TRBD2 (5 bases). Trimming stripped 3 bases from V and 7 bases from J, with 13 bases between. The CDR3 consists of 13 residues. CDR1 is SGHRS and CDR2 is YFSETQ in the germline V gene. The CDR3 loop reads CASSSLTGGTQYF. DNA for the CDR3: TGCGCCAGCAGCTCCCTAACCGGAGGGACCCAGTACTTC.

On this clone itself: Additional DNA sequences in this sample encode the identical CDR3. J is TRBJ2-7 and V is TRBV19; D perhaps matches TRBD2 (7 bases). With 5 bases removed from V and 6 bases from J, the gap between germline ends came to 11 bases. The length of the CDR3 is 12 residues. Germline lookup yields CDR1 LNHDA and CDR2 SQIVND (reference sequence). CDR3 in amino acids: CASSGGAGEQYF. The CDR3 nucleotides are TGTGCCAGTAGTGGGGGGGCTGGCGAGCAGTACTTC.

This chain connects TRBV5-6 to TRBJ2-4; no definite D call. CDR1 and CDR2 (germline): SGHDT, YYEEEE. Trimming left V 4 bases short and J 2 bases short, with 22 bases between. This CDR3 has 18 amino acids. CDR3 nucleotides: TGTGCCAGCAGCCTGTTGTCCCATAGTTTAGGAACCAAAAACATTCAGTACTTC. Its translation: CASSLLSHSLGTKNIQYF.

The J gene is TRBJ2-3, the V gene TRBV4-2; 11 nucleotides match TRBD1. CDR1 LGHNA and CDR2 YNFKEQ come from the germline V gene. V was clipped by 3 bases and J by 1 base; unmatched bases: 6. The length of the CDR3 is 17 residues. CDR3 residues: CASSQTGQGVGTDTQYF. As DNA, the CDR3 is TGTGCCAGCAGCCAGACGGGACAGGGGGTGGGCACAGATACGCAGTATTTT.

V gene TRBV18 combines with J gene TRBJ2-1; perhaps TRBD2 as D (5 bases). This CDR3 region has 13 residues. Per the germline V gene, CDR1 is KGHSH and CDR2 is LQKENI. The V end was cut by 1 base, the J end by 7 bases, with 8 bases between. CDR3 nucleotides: TGTGCCAGCTCACCACTAAGGGAGAATGAGCAGTTCTTC. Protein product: CASSPLRENEQFF.

For the CDR3, the DNA is TGTGCCAGCAGATACCGCGGAGTTCAAGAGACCCAGTACTTC. This sequence encodes CASRYRGVQETQYF. This sequence joins TRBV28 and TRBJ2-5; D remains ambiguous. The CDR3 has 14 residues. The V end was cut by 6 bases, the J end by 2 bases, with 13 bases between. CDR1 is MDHEN, CDR2 SYDVKM, per germline.

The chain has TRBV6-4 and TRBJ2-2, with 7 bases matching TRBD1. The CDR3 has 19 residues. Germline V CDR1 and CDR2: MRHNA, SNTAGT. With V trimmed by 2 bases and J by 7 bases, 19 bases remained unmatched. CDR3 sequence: CASSDPDQDRRLSHGELFF. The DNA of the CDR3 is TGTGCCAGCAGTGACCCAGACCAGGACAGGCGCCTATCCCACGGGGAGCTGTTTTTT.

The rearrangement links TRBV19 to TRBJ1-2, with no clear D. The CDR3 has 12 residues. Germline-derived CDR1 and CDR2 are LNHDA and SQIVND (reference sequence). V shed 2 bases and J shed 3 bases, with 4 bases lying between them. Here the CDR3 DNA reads TGTGCCAGTAGTATAAGCGACTATGGCTACACCTTC. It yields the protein CASSISDYGYTF. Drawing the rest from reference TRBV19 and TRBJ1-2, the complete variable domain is DGGITQSPKYLFRKEGQNVTLSCEQNLNHDAMYWYRQDPGQGLRLIYYSQIVNDFQKGDIAEGYSVSREKKESFPLTVTSAQKNPTAFYLCASSISDYGYTFGSGTRLTVV.

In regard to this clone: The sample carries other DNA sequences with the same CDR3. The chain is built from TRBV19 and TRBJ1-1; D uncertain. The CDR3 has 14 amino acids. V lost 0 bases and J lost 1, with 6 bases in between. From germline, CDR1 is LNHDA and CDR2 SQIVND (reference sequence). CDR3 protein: CASSIDRENTEAFF. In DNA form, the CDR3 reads TGTGCCAGTAGTATAGATCGAGAGAACACTGAAGCTTTCTTT.

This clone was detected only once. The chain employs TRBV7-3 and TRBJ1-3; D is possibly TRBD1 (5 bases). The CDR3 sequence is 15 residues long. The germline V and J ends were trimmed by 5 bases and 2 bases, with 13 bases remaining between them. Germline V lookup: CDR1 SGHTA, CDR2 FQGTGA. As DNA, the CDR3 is TGTGCCAGCAGCCCCGGACCGGGGCCTGGAAACACCATATATTTT. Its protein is CASSPGPGPGNTIYF.

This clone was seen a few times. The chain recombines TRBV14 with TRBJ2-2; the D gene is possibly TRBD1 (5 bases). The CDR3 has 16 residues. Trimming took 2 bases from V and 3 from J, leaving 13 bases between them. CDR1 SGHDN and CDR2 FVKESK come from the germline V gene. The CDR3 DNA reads TGTGCCAGCAGCCAATACCAAGACAGTTACACCGGGGAGCTGTTTTTT. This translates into CASSQYQDSYTGELFF.

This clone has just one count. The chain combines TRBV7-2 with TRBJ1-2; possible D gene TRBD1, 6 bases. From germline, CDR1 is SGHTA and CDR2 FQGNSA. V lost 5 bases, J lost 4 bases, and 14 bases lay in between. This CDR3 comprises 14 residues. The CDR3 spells CASSHREGGYGYTF. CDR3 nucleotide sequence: TGTGCCAGCAGCCACAGGGAGGGCGGCTATGGCTACACCTTC.

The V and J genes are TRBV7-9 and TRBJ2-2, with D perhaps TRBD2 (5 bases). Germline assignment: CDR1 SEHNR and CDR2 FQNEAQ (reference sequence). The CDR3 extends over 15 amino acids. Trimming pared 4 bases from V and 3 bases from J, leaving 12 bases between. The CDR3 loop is CASSSSGAYTGELFF. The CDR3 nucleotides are TGTGCCAGCAGCTCGAGCGGAGCCTACACCGGGGAGCTGTTTTTT. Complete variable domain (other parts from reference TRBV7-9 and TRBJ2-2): DTGVSQNPRHKITKRGQNVTFRCDPISEHNRLYWYRQTLGQGPEFLTYFQNEAQLEKSRLLSDRFSAERPKGSFSTLEIQRTEQGDSAMYLCASSSSGAYTGELFFGEGSRLTVL.

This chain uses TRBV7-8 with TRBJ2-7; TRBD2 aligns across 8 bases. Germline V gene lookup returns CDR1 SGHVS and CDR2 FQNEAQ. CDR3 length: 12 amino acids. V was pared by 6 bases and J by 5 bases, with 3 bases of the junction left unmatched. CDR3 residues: CASRAGADEQYF. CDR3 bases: TGTGCCAGCAGAGCGGGAGCGGACGAGCAGTACTTC.

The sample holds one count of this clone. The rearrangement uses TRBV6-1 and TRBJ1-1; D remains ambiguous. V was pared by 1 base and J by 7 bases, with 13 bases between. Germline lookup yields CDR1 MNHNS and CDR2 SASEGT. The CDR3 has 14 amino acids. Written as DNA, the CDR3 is TGTGCCAGCAGTGAAGTGGGTAGGTCAATTGAAGCTTTCTTT. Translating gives CASSEVGRSIEAFF.